This T cell receptor (beta chain) was profiled in a study of metastatic and nonmetastatic thyroid tumors. Study-level information: Peripheral blood and tumor or nodule samples from malignant and benign thyroid patients were compared.

From germline, CDR1 is SEHNR and CDR2 FQNEAQ (reference sequence). The CDR3 consists of 14 residues. V gave up 4 bases and J gave up 5 bases, with 14 bases separating them. On this clone: Its antigen is unidentified.

TCRdb re-called clones from the PCR reads using MiXCR. The repertoire holds tens of thousands of clones, with 20% to 30% as singletons. Study results and caveats: Versus benign nodules, malignant thyroid tumors reportedly had significantly higher TCR beta diversity, in blood and tumor.

Among the patients, none had received any treatment before thyroid surgery. The specimen sequenced was blood. V and J are TRBV7-9 and TRBJ2-5; D is possibly TRBD2 (5 bases). The clonotype was recovered from a female donor with papillary thyroid cancer or a benign thyroid nodule (not recorded which). Some clones in this sample may be carry-over from other donors' samples. CDR3 loop: CASSSGLEVETQYF. The CDR3 DNA reads as TGTGCCAGCAGCTCCGGACTGGAGGTGGAGACCCAGTACTTC.